One T cell receptor beta chain is described in this entry. The V gene lost 5 bases and the J gene lost 3 bases, with 8 bases spanning the gap. This CDR3 has 11 amino acids. Looked up from germline, CDR1 is DFQATT and CDR2 is SNEGSKA (reference sequence). Vbeta (60) and Jbeta (13) primers were used in the PCR. Libraries were prepared by immunoSEQ multiplex PCR; TCRdb keeps only in-frame clonotypes and omits some of them. The sample holds about 190,000 clones, 60% to 80% seen once. The data are from a study of cytomegalovirus exposure and HLA in healthy donors. The TCR was taken from a woman in her thirties in good health and CMV-seropositive. What was sequenced was PBMCs. The rearrangement links TRBV20-1 to TRBJ2-7; the D gene is possibly TRBD1 (6 bases). The CDR3 nucleotides read TGCAGTGCTGGGACACGCTACGAGCAGTACTTC. The encoded protein is CSAGTRYEQYF.